This TCR beta chain came from a study of T cells in tumors after PD-1 blockade. Across the study: Daily vismodegib 150 mg continued in a subset of anti-PD-1-treated patients.

Germline values: CDR1 GTSNPN, CDR2 SVGIG (reference sequence). The CDR3 loop spans 16 amino acids. Unmatched junction bases numbered 7, after V lost 1 base and J lost 0 bases. TCRdb's table, derived via immunoSEQ multiplex PCR, lists solely in-frame clones and lacks some. Of about 59,000 clones in the sample, over 75% were seen once. Material: PBMCs, obtained before anti-PD-1 treatment. The TCR sequence derives from a human donor with basal cell carcinoma. This chain uses TRBV30 with TRBJ2-3; 7 bases align to TRBD1. The CDR3 protein is CAWSAWTGESTDTQYF. As DNA, the CDR3 is TGTGCCTGGAGTGCGTGGACAGGAGAGAGCACAGATACGCAGTATTTT.